This is a list of T cell receptor beta chains from one sample in a study of T cells in Graves' hyperthyroidism and ophthalmopathy. Each CDR3 protein is one row after TCRdb ran MiXCR on the multiplex PCR reads. The data hold hundreds of thousands of distinct CDR3 sequences, with roughly 13% observed a single time. Sequencing was carried out using blood. All receptors derive from a woman aged 40 to 50 with Graves' ophthalmopathy. Each CDR3 is given with its conserved first and last residue. Each record gives: clone size, D gene, J gene, V gene, CDR3 protein, CDR3 DNA. The D gene is left open where the match is weak. The size entry is marked missing in some rows and otherwise reads once, few, many or a size class.

-,-,TRBJ2-5,TRBV5-8,CASSFPTRQETQYF,TGTGCCAGCAGCTTCCCTACTAGACAAGAGACCCAGTACTTC
-,-,TRBJ2-2,TRBV20-1,CSALFPGRKNTGELFF,TGCAGTGCTCTCTTCCCGGGACGTAAGAACACCGGGGAGCTGTTTTTT
-,-,TRBJ2-7,TRBV4-2,CASSQNGDEQYF,TGTGCCAGCAGCCAGAACGGGGACGAGCAGTACTTC
many,-,TRBJ2-6,TRBV6-5,CASSSLEGSGANVLTF,TGTGCCAGCAGTTCCTTGGAGGGCTCTGGGGCCAACGTCCTGACTTTC
many,TRBD1,TRBJ2-3,TRBV11-2,CASSLRGTGGSDTQYF,TGTGCCAGCAGCTTGCGAGGGACAGGGGGATCAGATACGCAGTATTTT
many,TRBD2,TRBJ2-3,TRBV6-1,CASSYVGGSTDTQYF,TGTGCCAGCAGTTATGTGGGGGGGAGCACAGATACGCAGTATTTT
many,-,TRBJ1-2,TRBV5-1,CASSLSGFYGYTF,TGCGCCAGCAGCTTGTCAGGATTCTATGGCTACACCTTC
-,TRBD1,TRBJ1-5,TRBV7-2,CASSSRQGSQPQHF,TGTGCCAGCAGCTCAAGACAGGGTAGTCAGCCCCAGCATTTT
many,TRBD1,TRBJ2-5,TRBV11-2,CASLRGPGGIQTQYF,TGTGCCAGCTTACGAGGGCCAGGGGGCATTCAGACCCAGTACTTC
-,TRBD1,TRBJ2-7,TRBV2,CASSVTTGAGSYEQYF,TGTGCCAGCAGTGTCACGACAGGGGCCGGATCCTACGAGCAGTACTTC
-,TRBD2,TRBJ2-1,TRBV7-2,CASSLRLAGGYNEQFF,TGTGCCAGCAGCTTACGACTAGCGGGAGGATACAATGAGCAGTTCTTC
many,TRBD1,TRBJ2-7,TRBV6-1,CASIPTGTGQREQYF,TGTGCCAGCATCCCGACCGGGACAGGGCAACGCGAGCAGTACTTC
many,-,TRBJ2-1,TRBV5-1,CASSIGLPSSYNEQFF,TGCGCCAGCAGCATTGGACTGCCGAGCTCCTACAATGAGCAGTTCTTC
many,TRBD1,TRBJ1-5,TRBV6-1,CASAGGIYQPQHF,TGTGCCTCCGCAGGGGGAATATATCAGCCCCAGCATTTT
many,TRBD2,TRBJ2-7,TRBV5-1,CASSPSGARYEQYF,TGCGCCAGCAGCCCAAGCGGGGCCCGCTACGAGCAGTACTTC
many,-,TRBJ2-3,TRBV27,CASRTISGFTDTQYF,TGTGCCAGTCGGACTATATCGGGATTCACAGATACGCAGTATTTT
many,-,TRBJ1-2,TRBV27,CASSFSRGISYTF,TGTGCCAGCAGTTTTAGTCGTGGCATCAGCTACACCTTC
few,-,TRBJ1-6,TRBV9,CASSVNGQSHNSPLHF,TGTGCCAGCAGCGTAAACGGACAGTCCCATAATTCACCCCTCCACTTT
few,-,TRBJ2-3,TRBV15,CATSRPGEAQYF,TGTGCCACCAGCCGGCCGGGAGAGGCGCAGTATTTT
-,-,TRBJ1-2,TRBV5-1,CASSPTGTGIRGYTF,TGCGCCAGCAGCCCTACCGGGACTGGGATCAGGGGCTACACCTTC
many,-,TRBJ1-1,TRBV2,CASTSEKGGNTEAFF,TGTGCCAGCACCTCAGAGAAGGGAGGGAACACTGAAGCTTTCTTT
-,TRBD1,TRBJ1-5,TRBV2,CADTKYRGADWGDGRTGNNQPQHF,TGTGCCGATACCAAATACCGCGGTGCCGATTGGGGGGATGGTCGGACAGGGAATAATCAGCCCCAGCATTTT
many,-,TRBJ2-7,TRBV20-1,CSASGATYEQYF,TGCAGTGCCTCCGGGGCGACCTACGAGCAGTACTTC
many,-,TRBJ2-7,TRBV2,CASSTSLGATEQYF,TGTGCCAGCAGTACTTCCCTCGGAGCCACCGAGCAGTACTTC
few,-,TRBJ2-7,TRBV20-1,CSAWGTTGPHEQYF,TGCAGTGCTTGGGGGACCACGGGCCCCCACGAGCAGTACTTC
many,-,TRBJ2-1,TRBV2,CASSVEGRTNNEQFF,TGTGCCAGCAGTGTAGAGGGGCGAACTAACAATGAGCAGTTCTTC
many,-,TRBJ2-7,TRBV27,CASSHTLSYEQYF,TGTGCCAGCAGCCACACCTTATCCTACGAGCAGTACTTC
many,TRBD1,TRBJ1-2,TRBV20-1,CSIWQPGQGVYGYTF,TGCAGCATTTGGCAACCGGGACAGGGGGTCTATGGCTACACCTTC
many,-,TRBJ2-6,TRBV20-1,CSATPGFSSGANVLTF,TGCAGTGCTACCCCCGGATTTAGCTCTGGGGCCAACGTCCTGACTTTC
-,TRBD2,TRBJ2-5,TRBV29-1,CSVGGGEETQYF,TGCAGCGTTGGGGGAGGGGAAGAGACCCAGTACTTC
few,-,TRBJ1-1,TRBV30,CAWKPRGLNTEAFF,TGTGCCTGGAAACCCAGGGGACTGAACACTGAAGCTTTCTTT
many,-,TRBJ2-1,TRBV6-1,CASREDAHNEQFF,TGTGCCAGCAGGGAAGACGCTCACAATGAGCAGTTCTTC
many,TRBD1,TRBJ2-7,TRBV6-5,CASSYRDSIHYEQYF,TGTGCCAGCAGTTACAGGGACAGCATCCACTACGAGCAGTACTTC
-,-,TRBJ1-6,TRBV10-3,CAISGAIQNSPLHF,TGTGCCATCAGCGGGGCTATTCAAAATTCACCCCTCCACTTT
-,TRBD2,TRBJ2-1,TRBV30,CAWSPGLAGVGEQFF,TGTGCCTGGAGTCCGGGACTAGCGGGGGTGGGTGAGCAGTTCTTC
few,TRBD2,TRBJ2-7,TRBV3-1,CASSQSGRAGYEQYF,TGTGCCAGCAGCCAAAGCGGGAGGGCCGGCTACGAGCAGTACTTC
many,-,TRBJ1-3,TRBV14,CASSQQYPGNTIYF,TGTGCCAGCAGCCAACAATATCCTGGAAACACCATATATTTT
few,TRBD1,TRBJ1-3,TRBV2,CASSLTRDRGSPGGNTIYF,TGTGCCAGCAGCCTTACCCGGGACAGGGGCTCCCCGGGAGGAAACACCATATATTTT
-,-,TRBJ1-3,TRBV5-1,CASRSSTGSGNTIYF,TGCGCCAGCCGAAGTTCAACAGGGTCTGGAAACACCATATATTTT
many,-,TRBJ1-1,TRBV10-3,CAINRQVNTEAFF,TGTGCCATCAATCGGCAAGTGAACACTGAAGCTTTCTTT
few,TRBD1,TRBJ1-2,TRBV4-1,CASSQPTIVGQGQDGYTF,TGCGCCAGCAGCCAACCAACAATCGTGGGACAGGGACAGGATGGCTACACCTTC
few,TRBD2,TRBJ2-3,TRBV19,CASKKTSGSTDTQYF,TGTGCCAGTAAAAAGACTAGCGGGTCGACAGATACGCAGTATTTT
many,-,TRBJ1-5,TRBV12-3/TRBV12-4,CASRDYSNQPQHF,TGTGCCAGCAGGGATTATAGCAATCAGCCCCAGCATTTT
many,TRBD2,TRBJ2-3,TRBV20-1,CSATSTSGGPDTQYF,TGCAGTGCTACGTCGACTAGCGGGGGGCCAGATACGCAGTATTTT
many,TRBD1,TRBJ1-4,TRBV20-1,CSARGQESSVYEKLFF,TGCAGTGCTCGCGGACAGGAAAGTTCGGTTTACGAAAAACTGTTTTTT
few,-,TRBJ1-1,TRBV18,CASSPEAYTEAFF,TGTGCCAGCTCACCAGAGGCGTACACTGAAGCTTTCTTT